This paragraph reports one T cell receptor beta chain. The target antigen is unknown. Deletions cut 3 bases from V and 3 bases from J, with 14 bases between. CDR3 size: 15 residues. Germline V gene data show CDR1 as MGHDK and CDR2 as SYGVNS. The data were obtained in a study of cytomegalovirus exposure and HLA in healthy donors. Study-wide context: There were over 350 genotyped donors. Of these, 75% to 90% fell in the genetic ancestry cluster associated with self-reported Caucasian donors. Study-wide results and limits: Indistinguishable V segments such as TRBV6-2 and TRBV6-3 were excluded. In a later analysis, common viral pathogens appeared linked to several of the most significant clusters.

PCR was performed using 60 Vbeta and 13 Jbeta primers. Only in-frame clones appear in the TCRdb table, and some are missing; sequencing was by immunoSEQ multiplex PCR. The table includes tens of thousands of clones, about 80% detected once. The receptor was isolated from a man aged 30-40 years in good health and CMV-seronegative. Input material: PBMCs. This sequence joins TRBV25-1 and TRBJ2-5, with a possible D match to TRBD1 (6 bases). The CDR3 loop reads CASSDLGQLEETQYF. The CDR3 region has the DNA TGTGCCAGCAGTGATTTAGGACAGCTCGAAGAGACCCAGTACTTC.